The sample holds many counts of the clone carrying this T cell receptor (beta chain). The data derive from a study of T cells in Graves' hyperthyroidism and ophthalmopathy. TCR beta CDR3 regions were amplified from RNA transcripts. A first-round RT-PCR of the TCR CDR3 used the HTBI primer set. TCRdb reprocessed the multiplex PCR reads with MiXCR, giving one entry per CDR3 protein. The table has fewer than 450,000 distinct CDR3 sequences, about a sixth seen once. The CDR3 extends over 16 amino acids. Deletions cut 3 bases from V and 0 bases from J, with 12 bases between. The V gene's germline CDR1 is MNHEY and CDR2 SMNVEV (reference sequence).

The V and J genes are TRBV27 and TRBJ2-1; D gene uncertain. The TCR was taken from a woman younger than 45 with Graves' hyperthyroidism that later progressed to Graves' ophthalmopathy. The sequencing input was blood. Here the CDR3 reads CASSFYPVRSYNEQFF. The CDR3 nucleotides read TGTGCCAGCAGTTTCTACCCGGTTCGCTCCTACAATGAGCAGTTCTTC.